This is a list of T cell receptor beta chains from one sample in a study of shared clonotypes between healthy human individuals. Profiled with immunoSEQ multiplex PCR; TCRdb holds only in-frame clones, not every one. In the table there are about 1.5 million clones, about 98% of which are singletons. Sequencing was done on a sample of naive CD4+ T cells sorted from blood. These receptors were taken from a man aged 30 to 45 in good health. Both conserved end residues are part of each CDR3. A D gene is named only where the DNA matches it firmly. Clone size is not always given. Where it is, it says once, few, many or a class for expanded clones.

D gene | clone size | J gene | V gene | CDR3 DNA | CDR3 protein
TRBD2 | NA | TRBJ2-1 | TRBV29-1 | TGCAGCGCCGGACTAGCGGGCTTGGTCAATGAGCAGTTCTTC | CSAGLAGLVNEQFF
NA | NA | TRBJ1-1 | TRBV4-2 | TGTGCCAGCAGCCAAGATTGGGCGGGATTAGAAGCTTTCTTT | CASSQDWAGLEAFF
NA | NA | TRBJ2-2 | TRBV6-5 | TGTGCCAGCAGGGAAACCTTGGGGGCCGGGGAGCTGTTTTTT | CASRETLGAGELFF
NA | NA | TRBJ2-2 | TRBV5-1 | TGCGCCAGCAGCTTGATAGCGGTGAACACCGGGGAGCTGTTTTTT | CASSLIAVNTGELFF
NA | NA | TRBJ2-2 | TRBV7-9 | TGTGCCAGCAGCTTATTCCAGGGGCTCACCGGGGAGCTGTTTTTT | CASSLFQGLTGELFF
TRBD1 | NA | TRBJ1-2 | TRBV5-4 | TGTGCCAGCAGCGTCACGGACAGGTTTTATGGCTACACCTTC | CASSVTDRFYGYTF
NA | NA | TRBJ1-1 | TRBV19 | TGTGCCAGTAGTATCCCGCAGGGGAGGGGGAACACTGAAGCTTTCTTT | CASSIPQGRGNTEAFF
NA | NA | TRBJ2-3 | TRBV29-1 | TGCAGCGTTCGGGGGCGACACACAGATACGCAGTATTTT | CSVRGRHTDTQYF
NA | NA | TRBJ1-5 | TRBV7-2 | TGTGCCAGCAGCTTAGAGACCCCCGCGCCCCAGCATTTT | CASSLETPAPQHF
NA | NA | TRBJ2-3 | TRBV15 | TGTGCCACCAGCAGAAGAAATAGCGGAAGTCTCACAGATACGCAGTATTTT | CATSRRNSGSLTDTQYF
TRBD1 | NA | TRBJ2-7 | TRBV6-6 | TGTGCCAGCAGACATACGGGACAGCTCTACGAGCAGTACTTC | CASRHTGQLYEQYF
TRBD2 | NA | TRBJ2-7 | TRBV7-9 | TGTGCCAGCAGCTTAGAACTAGCGGATACCTACGAGCAGTACTTC | CASSLELADTYEQYF
TRBD2 | NA | TRBJ2-1 | TRBV5-8 | TGTGCCAGCAGCCGACTAGCGGGACAGTTCTTC | CASSRLAGQFF
NA | once | TRBJ1-5 | TRBV4-1 | TGCGCCAGCAGCCAAGGGGGACAACCCACAAATCAGCCCCAGCATTTT | CASSQGGQPTNQPQHF
NA | NA | TRBJ1-1 | TRBV28 | TGTGCCAGCAGTTTACAGGGACACTTGAGGACTGAAGCTTTCTTT | CASSLQGHLRTEAFF
TRBD1 | NA | TRBJ2-1 | TRBV6-1 | TGTGCCAGCAGTGACCCCCAGGGGGCCCCATACAATGAGCAGTTCTTC | CASSDPQGAPYNEQFF
NA | NA | TRBJ2-1 | TRBV6-1 | TGTGCCAGCAGGGAATTAACAACTGAGCAGTTCTTC | CASRELTTEQFF
NA | NA | TRBJ1-3 | TRBV7-2 | TGTGCCAGCAGCTTATTGGGGGCCACCATATATTTT | CASSLLGATIYF
TRBD2 | NA | TRBJ2-6 | TRBV9 | TGTGCCAGCAGCCGCGGGGGGAACGGGGCCAACGTCCTGACTTTC | CASSRGGNGANVLTF
TRBD1 | NA | TRBJ1-2 | TRBV5-1 | TGCGCCAGCAGCTTGGGTTCGGGACAGCAGCCCTATGGCTACACCTTC | CASSLGSGQQPYGYTF
NA | once | TRBJ1-5 | TRBV6-6 | TGTGCCAGCAGTTGGGGCCGCAATCAGCCCCAGCATTTT | CASSWGRNQPQHF
NA | NA | TRBJ1-6 | TRBV11-2 | TGTGCCAGCAGCTCTTTGGAAGGCGGAGCGACCCTCCACTTT | CASSSLEGGATLHF
NA | NA | TRBJ2-5 | TRBV4-3 | TGCGCCAGCAGCCGCAGAGAGGGGTGGAAAGAGACCCAGTACTTC | CASSRREGWKETQYF
NA | NA | TRBJ1-1 | TRBV29-1 | TGCAGCGGACGGGGGGGCCCTCTGAACACTGAAGCTTTCTTT | CSGRGGPLNTEAFF
NA | NA | TRBJ2-7 | TRBV19 | TGTGCCAGTAGTATAGTAGGGGACTGGCAATACGAGCAGTACTTC | CASSIVGDWQYEQYF
TRBD1 | NA | TRBJ1-2 | TRBV18 | TGTGCCAGCTCACCGGACAGGGAAAAAGGCTACACCTTC | CASSPDREKGYTF
NA | once | TRBJ2-1 | TRBV5-1 | TGCGCCAGCAGCTTGTCCAGGGGCGGGCGCGGGGAGCAGTTCTTC | CASSLSRGGRGEQFF